A selection of T cell receptor beta chains follows, all from one sample in a study of vaccination and CD4 T cells after COVID-19. TCRdb reprocessed the PCR reads via MiXCR and lists one record per CDR3 protein. The sample lists 15,000 or so distinct CDR3 sequences, 53% occurring once. Their specific antigens are unknown. Material for sequencing was CD4+ T cells from blood, cultured in vitro. The receptors were sampled from a human donor who had recovered from COVID-19. CDR3s include the opening cysteine and the closing phenylalanine or tryptophan. Each record gives: clone size, D gene, V gene, J gene, CDR3 DNA, CDR3 protein. D genes are given only for firm matches. Size is omitted from some rows. Given values are once, few, many or a class for expanded clones.

clone size: -
D gene: -
V gene: TRBV6-2/TRBV6-3
J gene: TRBJ1-1
CDR3 DNA: TGTGCCAGCAGTTACCGGCAGGGAGCTGTGAACACTGAAGCTTTCTTT
CDR3 protein: CASSYRQGAVNTEAFF

clone size: -
D gene: -
V gene: TRBV28
J gene: TRBJ2-3
CDR3 DNA: TGTGCCAGCAGTTCAGTCACAGATACGCAGTATTTT
CDR3 protein: CASSSVTDTQYF

clone size: -
D gene: -
V gene: TRBV7-6
J gene: TRBJ2-5
CDR3 DNA: TGTGCCAGCAGCTTCGGGTCGAACTTCCAAGAGACCCAGTACTTC
CDR3 protein: CASSFGSNFQETQYF

clone size: -
D gene: TRBD1
V gene: TRBV7-2
J gene: TRBJ1-6
CDR3 DNA: TGTGCCAGCAGCTTACAGGGGGCGGTGAATTCACCCCTCCACTTT
CDR3 protein: CASSLQGAVNSPLHF

clone size: -
D gene: TRBD2
V gene: TRBV29-1
J gene: TRBJ2-3
CDR3 DNA: TGCAGCGTTGAGACCGGGACTAGCGTAGATACGCAGTATTTT
CDR3 protein: CSVETGTSVDTQYF

clone size: -
D gene: -
V gene: TRBV20-1
J gene: TRBJ1-6
CDR3 DNA: TGCAGTGCTAGAGATATGAACAGGGAAGACTATAATTCACCCCTCCACTTT
CDR3 protein: CSARDMNREDYNSPLHF

clone size: few
D gene: -
V gene: TRBV21-1
J gene: TRBJ2-3
CDR3 DNA: TGTGCCAGCAGCAAATTGGGCATCGGTGGCCCGTTATACCGCACAGATACGCAGTATTTT
CDR3 protein: CASSKLGIGGPLYRTDTQYF

clone size: -
D gene: TRBD1
V gene: TRBV6-1
J gene: TRBJ2-7
CDR3 DNA: TGTGCCAGCAGAATGACAGGGGGAAGGGACGAGCAGTACTTC
CDR3 protein: CASRMTGGRDEQYF

clone size: -
D gene: TRBD1
V gene: TRBV7-2
J gene: TRBJ2-2
CDR3 DNA: TGTGCCAGCAGCTTAGGGCCGATACAGGGGACCGGGGAGCTGTTTTTT
CDR3 protein: CASSLGPIQGTGELFF

clone size: -
D gene: -
V gene: TRBV28
J gene: TRBJ2-7
CDR3 DNA: TGTGCCAGCATCGTGAAGGGAGTCGAAAACGAGCAGTACTTC
CDR3 protein: CASIVKGVENEQYF

clone size: few
D gene: -
V gene: TRBV24-1
J gene: TRBJ1-2
CDR3 DNA: TGTGCCACCAGTGCCCCGACAGATGGCTACACCTTC
CDR3 protein: CATSAPTDGYTF

clone size: -
D gene: -
V gene: TRBV6-1
J gene: TRBJ1-6
CDR3 DNA: TGTGCCAGCGGGTGGAGTGTGGATAATTCACCCCTCCACTTT
CDR3 protein: CASGWSVDNSPLHF

clone size: -
D gene: -
V gene: TRBV28
J gene: TRBJ1-3
CDR3 DNA: TGTGCCACAGGCGGGCCGGCCTATAGAAACACCATATATTTT
CDR3 protein: CATGGPAYRNTIYF

clone size: -
D gene: -
V gene: TRBV7-6
J gene: TRBJ2-7
CDR3 DNA: TGTGCCAGCAGCTTACGGGGGGCGGGGTCCTACGAGCAGTACTTC
CDR3 protein: CASSLRGAGSYEQYF

clone size: few
D gene: -
V gene: TRBV5-6
J gene: TRBJ2-5
CDR3 DNA: TGTGCCAGCCGTCGCGCAGGGGCGCGAGAGACCCAGTACTTC
CDR3 protein: CASRRAGARETQYF

clone size: once
D gene: -
V gene: TRBV6-1
J gene: TRBJ1-6
CDR3 DNA: TGTGCCAGCAGCCCCCGGGACGTCTATAATTCACCCCTCCACTTT
CDR3 protein: CASSPRDVYNSPLHF

clone size: -
D gene: TRBD2
V gene: TRBV20-1
J gene: TRBJ2-1
CDR3 DNA: TGCAGTGCGGTAGCGGGAGGGAGGTTTTCTCGCCGTGCCTACAATGAGCAGTTCTTC
CDR3 protein: CSAVAGGRFSRRAYNEQFF

clone size: -
D gene: -
V gene: TRBV20-1
J gene: TRBJ2-7
CDR3 DNA: TGCAGTGCTAGAGCCGAACGGGAGTTGAGCTACGAGCAGTACTTC
CDR3 protein: CSARAERELSYEQYF

clone size: -
D gene: -
V gene: TRBV20-1
J gene: TRBJ2-2
CDR3 DNA: TGCAGTGCTAGAGGAACGGCGGACGGGGAGCTGTTTTTT
CDR3 protein: CSARGTADGELFF

clone size: once
D gene: -
V gene: TRBV12-3/TRBV12-4
J gene: TRBJ2-4
CDR3 DNA: TGTGCCAGCAGTCCCGGGGTAGCCAAAAACATTCAGTACTTC
CDR3 protein: CASSPGVAKNIQYF

clone size: -
D gene: -
V gene: TRBV7-2
J gene: TRBJ2-7
CDR3 DNA: TGTGCCAGCAGGATTGAGGGAAGCTCCTACGAGCAGTACTTC
CDR3 protein: CASRIEGSSYEQYF

clone size: once
D gene: TRBD2
V gene: TRBV7-3
J gene: TRBJ2-3
CDR3 DNA: TGTGCCAGCGCGGCTAGCGGATATACAGATACGCAGTATTTT
CDR3 protein: CASAASGYTDTQYF